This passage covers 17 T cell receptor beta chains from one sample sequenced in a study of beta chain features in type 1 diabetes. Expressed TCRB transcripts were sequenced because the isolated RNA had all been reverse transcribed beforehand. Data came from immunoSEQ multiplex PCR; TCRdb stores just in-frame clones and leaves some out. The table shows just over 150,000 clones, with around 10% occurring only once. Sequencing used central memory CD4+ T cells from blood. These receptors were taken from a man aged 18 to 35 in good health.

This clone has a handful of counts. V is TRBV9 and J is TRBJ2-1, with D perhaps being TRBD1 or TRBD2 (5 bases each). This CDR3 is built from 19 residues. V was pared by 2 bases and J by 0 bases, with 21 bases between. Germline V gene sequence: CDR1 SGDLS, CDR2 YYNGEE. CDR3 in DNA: TGTGCCAGCAGCGTCACCTCCTCCGGGGCCGCGAGCTCCTACAATGAGCAGTTCTTC. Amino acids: CASSVTSSGAASSYNEQFF.

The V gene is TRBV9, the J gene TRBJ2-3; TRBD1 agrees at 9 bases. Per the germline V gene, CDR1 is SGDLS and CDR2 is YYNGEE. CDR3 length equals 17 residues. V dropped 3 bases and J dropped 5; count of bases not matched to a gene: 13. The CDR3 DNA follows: TGTGCCAGCAGCGGTAGAGGAGGAACAGGGGGCTTAGATACGCAGTATTTT. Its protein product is CASSGRGGTGGLDTQYF.

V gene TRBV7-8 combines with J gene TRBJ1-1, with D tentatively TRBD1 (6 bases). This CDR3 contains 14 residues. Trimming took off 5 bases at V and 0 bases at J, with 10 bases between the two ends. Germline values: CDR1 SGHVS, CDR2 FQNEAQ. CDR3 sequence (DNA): TGTGCCAGCAGCCCCGGACAGATGAACACTGAAGCTTTCTTT. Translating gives CASSPGQMNTEAFF.

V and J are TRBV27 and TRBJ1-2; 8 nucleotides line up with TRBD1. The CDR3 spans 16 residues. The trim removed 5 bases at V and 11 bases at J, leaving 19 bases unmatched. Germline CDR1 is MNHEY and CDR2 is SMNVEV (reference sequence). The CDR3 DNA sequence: TGTGCCAGCAGTAAAGGGACAGGCCCTTCTCTTTCAGGTTACACCTTC. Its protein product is CASSKGTGPSLSGYTF.

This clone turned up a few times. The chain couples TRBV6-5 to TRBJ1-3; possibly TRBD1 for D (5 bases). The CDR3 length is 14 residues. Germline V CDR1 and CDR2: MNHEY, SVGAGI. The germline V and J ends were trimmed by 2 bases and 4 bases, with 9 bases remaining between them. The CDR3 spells CASSYAGPGNTIYF. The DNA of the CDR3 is TGTGCCAGCAGTTACGCAGGGCCCGGAAACACCATATATTTT.

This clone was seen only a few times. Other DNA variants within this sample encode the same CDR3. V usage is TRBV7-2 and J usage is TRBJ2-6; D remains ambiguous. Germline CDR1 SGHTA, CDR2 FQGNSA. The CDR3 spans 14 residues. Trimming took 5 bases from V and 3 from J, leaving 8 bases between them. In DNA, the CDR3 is TGTGCCAGCAGCCACAGTGGTGGGGCCAACGTCCTGACTTTC. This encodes CASSHSGGANVLTF. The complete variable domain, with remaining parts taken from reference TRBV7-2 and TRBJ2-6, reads GAGVSQSPSNKVTEKGKDVELRCDPISGHTALYWYRQSLGQGLEFLIYFQGNSAPDKSGLPSDRFSAERTGGSVSTLTIQRTQQEDSAVYLCASSHSGGANVLTFGAGSRLTVL.

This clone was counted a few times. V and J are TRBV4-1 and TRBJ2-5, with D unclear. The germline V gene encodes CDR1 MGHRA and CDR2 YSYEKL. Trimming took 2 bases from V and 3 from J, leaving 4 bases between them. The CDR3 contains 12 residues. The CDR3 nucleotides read TGCGCCAGCAGCCAATGGGAAGAGACCCAGTACTTC. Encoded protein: CASSQWEETQYF.

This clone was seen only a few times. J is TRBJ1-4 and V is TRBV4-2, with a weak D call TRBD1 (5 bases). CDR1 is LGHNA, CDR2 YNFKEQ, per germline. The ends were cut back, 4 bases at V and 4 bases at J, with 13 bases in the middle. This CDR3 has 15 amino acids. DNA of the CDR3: TGTGCCAGCAGCCCTCGTGTACAGGTTAATGAAAAACTGTTTTTT. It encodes CASSPRVQVNEKLFF.

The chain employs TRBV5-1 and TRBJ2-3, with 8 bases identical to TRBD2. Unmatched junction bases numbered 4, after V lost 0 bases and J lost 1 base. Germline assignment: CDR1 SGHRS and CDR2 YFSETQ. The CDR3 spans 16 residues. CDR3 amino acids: CASSLDPAGGTDTQYF. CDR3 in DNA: TGCGCCAGCAGCTTGGATCCAGCGGGAGGCACAGATACGCAGTATTTT. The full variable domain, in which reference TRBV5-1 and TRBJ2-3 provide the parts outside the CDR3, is KAGVTQTPRYLIKTRGQQVTLSCSPISGHRSVSWYQQTPGQGLQFLFEYFSETQRNKGNFPGRFSGRQFSNSRSEMNVSTLELGDSALYLCASSLDPAGGTDTQYFGPGTRLTVL.

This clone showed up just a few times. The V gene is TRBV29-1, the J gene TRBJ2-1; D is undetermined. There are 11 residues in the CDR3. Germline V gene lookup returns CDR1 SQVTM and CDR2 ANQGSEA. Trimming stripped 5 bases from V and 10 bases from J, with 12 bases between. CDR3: CSVLFPKEQFF. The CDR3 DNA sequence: TGCAGCGTTTTATTCCCGAAGGAGCAGTTCTTC.

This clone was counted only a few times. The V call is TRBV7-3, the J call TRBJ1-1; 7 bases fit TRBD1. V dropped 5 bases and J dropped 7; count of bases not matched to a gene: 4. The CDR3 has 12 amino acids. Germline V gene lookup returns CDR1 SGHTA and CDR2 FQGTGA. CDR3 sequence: CASSRRDSEAFF. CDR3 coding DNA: TGTGCCAGCAGCCGTAGGGACAGTGAAGCTTTCTTT. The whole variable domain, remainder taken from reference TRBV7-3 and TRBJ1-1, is GAGVSQTPSNKVTEKGKYVELRCDPISGHTALYWYRQSLGQGPEFLIYFQGTGAADDSGLPNDRFFAVRPEGSVSTLKIQRTERGDSAVYLCASSRRDSEAFFGQGTRLTVV.

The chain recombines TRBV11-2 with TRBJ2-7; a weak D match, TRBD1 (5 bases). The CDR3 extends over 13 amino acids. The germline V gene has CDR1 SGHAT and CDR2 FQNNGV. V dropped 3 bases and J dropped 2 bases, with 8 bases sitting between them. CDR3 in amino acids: CASSLDTTYEQYF. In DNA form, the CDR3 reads TGTGCCAGCAGCTTGGACACGACCTACGAGCAGTACTTC. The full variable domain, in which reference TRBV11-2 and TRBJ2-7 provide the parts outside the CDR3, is EAGVAQSPRYKIIEKRQSVAFWCNPISGHATLYWYQQILGQGPKLLIQFQNNGVVDDSQLPKDRFSAERLKGVDSTLKIQPAKLEDSAVYLCASSLDTTYEQYFGPGTRLTVT.

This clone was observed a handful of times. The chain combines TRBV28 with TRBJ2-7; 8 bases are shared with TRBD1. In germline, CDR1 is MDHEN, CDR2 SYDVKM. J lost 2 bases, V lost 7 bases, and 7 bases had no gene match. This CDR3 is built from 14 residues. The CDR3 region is CASNSGGQTYEQYF. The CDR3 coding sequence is TGTGCCAGCAATTCAGGGGGCCAAACCTACGAGCAGTACTTC.

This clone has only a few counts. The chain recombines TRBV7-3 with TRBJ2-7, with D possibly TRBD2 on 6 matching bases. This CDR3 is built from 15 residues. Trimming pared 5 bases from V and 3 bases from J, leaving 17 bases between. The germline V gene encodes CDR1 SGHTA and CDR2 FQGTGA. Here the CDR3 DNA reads TGTGCCAGCAGCCCCCAAGGCGGGGACCTCTACGAGCAGTACTTC. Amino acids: CASSPQGGDLYEQYF.

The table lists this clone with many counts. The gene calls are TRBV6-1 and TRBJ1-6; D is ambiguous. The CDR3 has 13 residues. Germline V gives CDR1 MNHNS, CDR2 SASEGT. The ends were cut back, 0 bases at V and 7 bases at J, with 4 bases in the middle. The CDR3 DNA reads TGTGCCAGCAGTGAAGCGCACAATTCACCCCTCCACTTT. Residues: CASSEAHNSPLHF.

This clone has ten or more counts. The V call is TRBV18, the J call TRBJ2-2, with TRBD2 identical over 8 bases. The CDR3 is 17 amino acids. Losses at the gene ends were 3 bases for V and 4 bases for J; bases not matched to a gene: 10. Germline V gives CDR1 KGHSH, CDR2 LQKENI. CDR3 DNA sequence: TGTGCCAGCTCACCCGCCGGACCGGGGGGGATCACCGGGGAGCTGTTTTTT. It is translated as CASSPAGPGGITGELFF.

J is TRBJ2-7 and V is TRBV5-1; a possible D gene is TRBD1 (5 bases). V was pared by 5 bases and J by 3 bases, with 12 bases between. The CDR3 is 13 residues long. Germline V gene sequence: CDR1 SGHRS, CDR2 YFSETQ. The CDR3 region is CASRLQVDYEQYF. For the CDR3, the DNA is TGCGCCAGCAGACTACAGGTAGACTACGAGCAGTACTTC.